These T cell receptor beta chains were read from a single sample in a study of blood T cell repertoires in COVID-19. Clones were sequenced by immunoSEQ multiplex PCR, and TCRdb holds only the in-frame ones, with some missing. The data show approximately 170,000 clones, 83% seen once. Source material: peripheral blood. The origin of the receptors is a woman aged 80 or older with acute or convalescent COVID-19. Each CDR3 is given without its conserved first and last residue. Only some rows state a clone size, as once, few, many or a class for expanded clones.

TRBJ2-1,few,TRBV11-3,ASSRGGGNYNEQF
TRBJ1-4,NA,TRBV7-2,ASRSVSGEKLF
TRBJ1-5,NA,TRBV6-2/TRBV6-3,ASSYSMGQGKPQH
TRBJ2-1,NA,TRBV7-2,ASSLVSQQF
TRBJ2-1,NA,TRBV11-2,ASSTWTSGSNEQF
TRBJ2-1,NA,TRBV27,ASSQRMATGRGNEQF
TRBJ2-3,NA,TRBV15,ATDLGLAGPLDTQY
TRBJ1-2,NA,TRBV28,ASSLSGQGGYT
TRBJ2-7,many,TRBV3-1/TRBV3-2,ASSQSALTGKRYEQY
TRBJ2-1,once,TRBV21-1,ASRAGEGGCESSHNEQF
TRBJ1-2,once,TRBV28,ASSLEGAPYGYT
TRBJ2-2,NA,TRBV5-1,ASSSGTANTGELF
TRBJ2-1,NA,TRBV14,ASSRPGLAVNEQF
TRBJ2-7,NA,TRBV18,ASSPRDRGPYEQY
TRBJ2-6,NA,TRBV6-5,ASTEQIGANVLT
TRBJ2-3,NA,TRBV3-1/TRBV3-2,ASSLIAGRDTQY
TRBJ1-1,few,TRBV19,ASSTRLQGFAEAF
TRBJ2-5,NA,TRBV14,ASSQDLRGVGTQY
TRBJ2-2,NA,TRBV5-1,ASSLYGGGDTGELF
TRBJ2-7,NA,TRBV3-1/TRBV3-2,ASSQRTGGSPEY
TRBJ1-1,NA,TRBV9,ASSVAILGQGSGEAF
TRBJ1-1,NA,TRBV29-1,SVSDRDTEAF
TRBJ1-1,once,TRBV2,ASSRVMNTEAF